The clone carrying this TCR beta chain was detected a few times. Its antigen is still unknown. The data were obtained in a study of T cell responses to AZD1222 COVID-19 vaccine. Study-level points and caveats: Unmutated variant regions are reportedly the target of nearly half of TCRs that are spike-specific. It was only after the peak T cell response that any repertoires were sampled. After two AZD1222 doses, spike-specific TCR breadth and depth rose versus day 0.

CDR1 and CDR2 (germline): LGHNA, YSLEER. V was clipped by 6 bases and J by 4 bases; unmatched bases: 7. The CDR3 contains 15 residues. The data were produced by immunoSEQ multiplex PCR, yet TCRdb's version contains in-frame clones alone and is incomplete. The data contain about 90,000 clones, 80% to 90% of them singletons. The chain uses TRBV4-3 and TRBJ2-2; 8 nucleotides line up with TRBD1. Sequenced here: peripheral blood, sampled on day 0 of MenACWY control vaccination. The TCR originated in an adult in good health. The CDR3 DNA sequence: TGCGCCAGCAGGCCTCAGGGGGCGAGCACCGGGGAGCTGTTTTTT. This gives the protein CASRPQGASTGELFF.